This T cell receptor beta chain was captured by sequencing in a study of T cells in Graves' hyperthyroidism and ophthalmopathy. The J segment lost 4 bases and the V segment lost 7 bases, leaving 12 bases of the junction unmatched. Germline CDR1 SGHTA, CDR2 FQGNSA. The CDR3 has 16 amino acids. Patients aged 18 to 65 had newly diagnosed hyperthyroidism lasting under 2 months. Diagnosing involved the use of clinical symptoms, serum thyroxine and TRAb, thyroid ultrasound and orbital computed tomography. RNA transcripts were the template for amplifying TCR beta CDR3 regions. Initially, a first-round RT-PCR of the TCR CDR3 employed the HTBI primer set. A single record per CDR3 protein comes from TCRdb applying MiXCR to the multiplex PCR reads. The table has 350,000 to 450,000 distinct CDR3 sequences, roughly a sixth seen once; the top ten hold approximately 35%.

This clonotype was obtained from a woman aged 25 to 45 with Graves' hyperthyroidism that later progressed to Graves' ophthalmopathy. The chain carries TRBV7-2 and TRBJ2-2; 7 bases agree with TRBD2. The specimen sequenced was blood. The CDR3 coding sequence is TGTGCCAGCACTGGGAGGGCGGGAGTGGCCACCGGGGAGCTGTTTTTT. This codes for CASTGRAGVATGELFF.